The 8 T cell receptor beta chains reported below all come from one sample, sequenced in a study of blood T cells in healthy people across ages. It was with a sample-barcoded 5' primer and a J-beta primer mix that a second PCR of roughly 7 to 12 cycles was run. TCRdb ran MiXCR on the 5' RACE reads and lists one entry per CDR3 protein. In the table there are over 600,000 distinct CDR3 sequences, more than 50% of which are singletons. Sequencing was done on a sample of blood. The receptors originated from a man aged 35-49 years in good health.

The sample holds many counts of this clonotype. The chain joins TRBV25-1 to TRBJ1-2, with D possibly TRBD1 on 6 matching bases. V was pared by 10 bases and J by 6 bases, with 18 bases between. The CDR3 is 13 amino acids. The germline CDR1 and CDR2 sequences are MGHDK and SYGVNS. The CDR3: CATSRGTNHGYTF. Written as DNA, the CDR3 is TGTGCCACCTCCCGAGGGACAAATCATGGCTACACCTTC.

V usage is TRBV28 and J usage is TRBJ2-7; TRBD2 matches at 7 bases. The germline CDR1 and CDR2 sequences are MDHEN and SYDVKM. The CDR3 extends over 13 amino acids. With 5 bases clipped from V and 7 bases from J, the junction kept 8 bases outside the gene matches. CDR3 sequence (DNA): TGTGCCAGCAGTGGACTAGTCCGCGATGAGCAGTACTTC. This codes for CASSGLVRDEQYF.

V and J are TRBV9 and TRBJ2-3; TRBD2 matches 10 bases. J was trimmed by 3 bases and V by 7 bases; bases with no gene match: 8. The CDR3 has 15 residues. Germline values: CDR1 SGDLS, CDR2 YYNGEE. The CDR3: CASDPSGGRTDTQYF. CDR3 DNA sequence: TGTGCCAGCGACCCTAGCGGGGGACGGACAGATACGCAGTATTTT.

This clonotype was found a few times. The chain is built from TRBV20-1 and TRBJ1-2; D is ambiguous. Germline values: CDR1 DFQATT, CDR2 SNEGSKA (reference sequence). The CDR3 contains 14 residues. V was cut by 0 bases and J by 0 bases, with 8 bases left in between. CDR3 region: CSARDRASNYGYTF. The CDR3 nucleotides are TGCAGTGCTAGAGATAGGGCTTCTAACTATGGCTACACCTTC.

This chain connects TRBV2 to TRBJ2-1; maybe TRBD2 (6 bases). Germline lookup yields CDR1 SNHLY and CDR2 FYNNEI. This CDR3 contains 13 residues. The germline V and J ends were trimmed by 9 bases and 4 bases, with 13 bases remaining between them. The CDR3: CASRARGYNEQFF. DNA of the CDR3: TGTGCCAGTAGGGCCCGGGGGTACAATGAGCAGTTCTTC. Full variable domain (outside the CDR3, taken from reference TRBV2 and TRBJ2-1): EPEVTQTPSHQVTQMGQEVILRCVPISNHLYFYWYRQILGQKVEFLVSFYNNEISEKSEIFDDQFSVERPDGSNFTLKIRSTKLEDSAMYFCASRARGYNEQFFGPGTRLTVL.

The gene calls are TRBV7-9 and TRBJ2-1; D not resolved. The V gene's germline CDR1 is SEHNR and CDR2 FQNEAQ (reference sequence). There are 13 residues in the CDR3. V shed 5 bases and J shed 8 bases, with 13 bases lying between them. In DNA form, the CDR3 reads TGTGCCAGCAGCCTAACTACCGCCGATGAGCAGTTCTTC. Translation: CASSLTTADEQFF.

Only a few counts were recorded for this clonotype. The chain uses TRBV29-1 and TRBJ1-2, with D possibly matching TRBD1 (6 bases). V gave up 0 bases and J gave up 5 bases, with 13 bases separating them. The length of the CDR3 is 14 residues. CDR1 and CDR2 (germline): SQVTM, ANQGSEA. The CDR3 DNA reads as TGCAGCGTTGAAGAGGGCGGACAGATATATGGCTACACCTTC. It translates to CSVEEGGQIYGYTF.

The chain couples TRBV7-2 to TRBJ2-3; D is uncertain. CDR3 length: 13 amino acids. The V and J ends lost 6 bases and 6 bases respectively, with 13 bases between them. In germline, CDR1 is SGHTA, CDR2 FQGNSA. CDR3 protein: CASRDPAWDTQYF. The CDR3 DNA reads TGTGCCAGCAGGGACCCTGCCTGGGATACGCAGTATTTT.